This T cell receptor (beta chain) was captured by sequencing in a study of CD8 T cells in ankylosing spondylitis. General study results and limits: Ankylosing spondylitis blood appeared to carry a characteristic TCR beta motif of 7 or 8 highly homologous variants.

A remark on this clonotype: Antigen: not known.

TCRdb reanalysed the 5' RACE reads using MiXCR and keeps one entry per CDR3 protein. The table includes 750,000 to 850,000 distinct CDR3 sequences, about 10% detected once. Germline V lookup: CDR1 DFQATT, CDR2 SNEGSKA (reference sequence). The CDR3 contains 11 residues. Deletions cut 3 bases from V and 6 bases from J, with 8 bases between. The sample was blood, either unsorted or a sorted T cell fraction (not recorded which). The chain links TRBV20-1 to TRBJ1-2; D is ambiguous. The sequence came from a male donor with ankylosing spondylitis. CDR3 coding DNA: TGCAGTGCTAGTGCAACTGATGGCTACACCTTC. Residues: CSASATDGYTF.